These T cell receptor beta chains were read from a single sample in a study of blood T cell repertoires in COVID-19. The repertoire was sequenced with immunoSEQ multiplex PCR; TCRdb's copy has only in-frame clones and lacks some. Of 80,000 or so clones listed, 91% were seen once; the top ten hold over 1.5%. Source material: peripheral blood. These receptors came from a woman in her fifties or sixties in a cohort sampled during active COVID-19. Each CDR3 is given with its conserved first and last residue. D genes are given only for firm matches. Not all rows give a size; the values are once, few, many and, for expanded clones, a class.

V: TRBV21-1
size: NA
J: TRBJ1-1
D: NA
DNA: TGTGCCAGCAGCAAAGTTGGGACAGGGGTTAGAGACACTGAAGCTTTCTTT
CDR3: CASSKVGTGVRDTEAFF

V: TRBV19
size: NA
J: TRBJ2-1
D: NA
DNA: TGTGCCAGTAGTTGGAGTGATACCTCTGACAATGAGCAGTTCTTC
CDR3: CASSWSDTSDNEQFF

V: TRBV9
size: NA
J: TRBJ2-1
D: TRBD2
DNA: TGTGCCAGCAGCGTAGACGGGGGGGCCTACAATGAGCAGTTCTTC
CDR3: CASSVDGGAYNEQFF

V: TRBV3-1/TRBV3-2
size: NA
J: TRBJ1-2
D: NA
DNA: TGTGCCAGCAGTCCGGGACTTGGCTACACCTTC
CDR3: CASSPGLGYTF

V: TRBV2
size: NA
J: TRBJ2-3
D: NA
DNA: TGTGCCAGCAATGGGGGGGCCACAGATACGCAGTATTTT
CDR3: CASNGGATDTQYF

V: TRBV6-5
size: NA
J: TRBJ2-5
D: TRBD1
DNA: TGTGCCAGCTTCAGGGGGAGTGGTGAGACCCAGTACTTC
CDR3: CASFRGSGETQYF

V: TRBV19
size: NA
J: TRBJ1-4
D: TRBD1
DNA: TGTGCCAGTAGTGCCCGGACAGGGGGAGAAAAACTGTTTTTT
CDR3: CASSARTGGEKLFF

V: TRBV5-8
size: NA
J: TRBJ2-1
D: TRBD2
DNA: TGTGCCAGCAGCTTGTCGGGGGGCTACAATGAGCAGTTCTTC
CDR3: CASSLSGGYNEQFF

V: TRBV6-5
size: NA
J: TRBJ1-1
D: NA
DNA: TGTGCCAGCAGTTACTCACGGGTGAACACTGAAGCTTTCTTT
CDR3: CASSYSRVNTEAFF

V: TRBV7-9
size: few
J: TRBJ1-6
D: TRBD1
DNA: TGTGCCAGCAGCTCATACAGGGGTTTATCGAATTCACCCCTCCACTTT
CDR3: CASSSYRGLSNSPLHF

V: TRBV5-1
size: NA
J: TRBJ1-5
D: NA
DNA: TGCGCCAGCAGCTTGGAGGGGGGGCCGCAAAGAACTCAGCCCCAGCATTTT
CDR3: CASSLEGGPQRTQPQHF

V: TRBV29-1
size: NA
J: TRBJ1-1
D: NA
DNA: TGCAGCGTTGTTCCAAGTGGCATGAACACTGAAGCTTTCTTT
CDR3: CSVVPSGMNTEAFF

V: TRBV7-2
size: NA
J: TRBJ2-1
D: NA
DNA: TGTGCCAGCAGCTTAACCGCTCGGGGGGCTAGTCGGTGGTTCTTC
CDR3: CASSLTARGASRWFF

V: TRBV6-5
size: NA
J: TRBJ1-3
D: NA
DNA: TGTGCCACTGGGAGGGGGGGGGAGACTGGAAACACCATATATTTT
CDR3: CATGRGGETGNTIYF

V: TRBV10-2
size: NA
J: TRBJ2-5
D: TRBD2
DNA: TGCGCCAGCAGAGGTCAGCGGGAGTCTTTAGGAGAGACCCAGTACTTC
CDR3: CASRGQRESLGETQYF

V: TRBV19
size: NA
J: TRBJ1-1
D: NA
DNA: TGTGCCAGTAGCCGAGGTAGGGGAGGTCAGAACACTGAAGCTTTCTTT
CDR3: CASSRGRGGQNTEAFF

V: TRBV19
size: NA
J: TRBJ2-1
D: TRBD1
DNA: TGTGCCAGTACCGATACCGGGACAGGGGGCTATGAGCAGTTCTTC
CDR3: CASTDTGTGGYEQFF

V: TRBV14
size: few
J: TRBJ1-6
D: TRBD1
DNA: TGTGCCAGCAGCCATCCGGGACAGGGTGTTGGTTCACCCCTCCACTTT
CDR3: CASSHPGQGVGSPLHF

V: TRBV27
size: NA
J: TRBJ1-1
D: NA
DNA: TGTGCCAGCAGTTTCCGGGGGGCCACTGAAGCTTTCTTT
CDR3: CASSFRGATEAFF

V: TRBV11-2
size: NA
J: TRBJ2-5
D: TRBD2
DNA: TGTGCCAGCAGCCCGTTTAGCGGGAGGGCCTCAGAGACCCAGTACTTC
CDR3: CASSPFSGRASETQYF

V: TRBV7-3
size: NA
J: TRBJ2-1
D: NA
DNA: TGTGCCAGCAGCTTATCAGGGGCGACCTCCTACAATGAGCAGTTCTTC
CDR3: CASSLSGATSYNEQFF

V: TRBV10-3
size: NA
J: TRBJ2-2
D: NA
DNA: TGTGCCATCACCCCGGTCGACACCGGGGAGCTGTTTTTT
CDR3: CAITPVDTGELFF

V: TRBV19
size: NA
J: TRBJ1-1
D: NA
DNA: TGTGCCAGTACCAACCGACAGGTCTTTACTGAAGCTTTCTTT
CDR3: CASTNRQVFTEAFF

V: TRBV7-3
size: NA
J: TRBJ2-6
D: NA
DNA: TGTGCCAGCAGCTTAGGGCCGGGGGCCAACGTCCTGACTTTC
CDR3: CASSLGPGANVLTF

V: TRBV5-1
size: NA
J: TRBJ2-5
D: NA
DNA: TGCGCCAGCAGCTTGGGGGGCGGCGGACAAGAGACCCAGTACTTC
CDR3: CASSLGGGGQETQYF

V: TRBV5-1
size: NA
J: TRBJ2-2
D: TRBD1
DNA: TGCGCCAGCAGCTCCACAGGGGAGAGCGGGGAGCTGTTTTTT
CDR3: CASSSTGESGELFF

V: TRBV10-3
size: once
J: TRBJ2-1
D: TRBD1
DNA: TGTGCCAGCGACGAACAGGGGGCACAAAATGAGCAGTTCTTC
CDR3: CASDEQGAQNEQFF

V: TRBV5-1
size: NA
J: TRBJ2-3
D: TRBD1
DNA: TGCGCCAGCAGCCCGGGGACAGGAACAGATACGCAGTATTTT
CDR3: CASSPGTGTDTQYF

V: TRBV28
size: NA
J: TRBJ1-6
D: NA
DNA: TGTGCCAGCAGTTACAGCATCTCACCCCTCCACTTT
CDR3: CASSYSISPLHF

V: TRBV19
size: NA
J: TRBJ2-3
D: NA
DNA: TGTGCCAGTAGTATGGTAGCGAATACAGATACGCAGTATTTT
CDR3: CASSMVANTDTQYF

V: TRBV5-1
size: once
J: TRBJ2-5
D: TRBD1
DNA: TGCGCCAGCAGCTTGAGGCAGGGGGCCCGGGAGACCCAGTACTTC
CDR3: CASSLRQGARETQYF